Reported below is one T cell receptor (beta chain). Original processing methods: Cell counts per sample came from amplifying reference gene primers. Here immunoSEQ multiplex PCR was the method, and the copy in TCRdb shows in-frame clones only, minus some. Clonal size and the V and J genes are those of that table, whereas D and trimming came from the DNA. The sample has 100,000 or so clones, roughly 84% seen once. Per germline, CDR1 WSHSY and CDR2 SAAADI. This CDR3 is 13 amino acids long. Unmatched junction bases numbered 5, after V lost 4 bases and J lost 8 bases. This specimen comes from a study of blood T cell repertoires in COVID-19.

The source of this sequence is a woman aged 60-75 years in a cohort sampled during active or convalescent COVID-19. Sequencing used peripheral blood. The chain uses TRBV10-2 and TRBJ1-2; 9 bases are a match to TRBD1. The CDR3 here is CASSGDRVGGYTF. DNA for the CDR3: TGCGCCAGCAGTGGGGACAGGGTAGGGGGCTACACCTTC.